This T cell receptor (beta chain) was retrieved from a study of OX40 agonist ivuxolimab in advanced cancers. Excluded were patients having autoimmune disease history or systemic immunosuppression. On this clone itself: The antigen is undetermined.

V was pared by 5 bases and J by 0 bases, with 20 bases between. Germline V CDR1 and CDR2: LNHDA, SQIVND (reference sequence). The CDR3 length is 18 residues. Study-level findings and limits: Both CD4+ and CD8+ T cell populations in blood had undergone clonal expansion by week 6 at 0.1 to 3.0 mg/kg.

TCRdb keeps only in-frame clones here, not all; method: immunoSEQ multiplex PCR. Seen here are some 64,000 clones, around 83% observed once, and the top ten hold 0.6% to 0.9%. The gene calls are TRBV19 and TRBJ1-5; D remains unclear. This sample comprised CD4+ or CD8+ T cells sorted from blood, obtained in a trial of the OX40 agonist ivuxolimab. The receptor was isolated from an adult with an advanced solid tumor such as melanoma, head and neck, liver or kidney cancer. The CDR3 DNA reads TGTGCCAGTAGTCCCCGGGTCAGCCCGCAATATAGCAATCAGCCCCAGCATTTT. The encoded protein is CASSPRVSPQYSNQPQHF.